This is a list of T cell receptor beta chains from one sample in a study of T-cell reconstitution after alpha-beta-depleted transplantation in children. TCRdb used MiXCR to reprocess the PCR reads, holding one entry per CDR3 protein. The table has about 300,000 distinct CDR3 sequences, around 9.1% seen once; the top ten hold less than 8%. The specimen was PBMCs, collected before TCRalphabeta/CD19-depleted stem cell transplant. The receptors here all came from a boy under two years old with acute myeloid leukemia, due to receive a stem cell transplant. Each CDR3 is given with its conserved first and last residue. The order of the fields is clone size, D gene, J gene, V gene, CDR3 DNA, CDR3 protein. D genes are given only for firm matches. Expanded clones get a size class; other rows say once, few or many, or leave the size out.

. . TRBJ2-5 TRBV7-2 TGTGCCAGCAGCTACAGGGGCGGGGGAGAGACCCAGTACTTC CASSYRGGGETQYF
many . TRBJ2-3 TRBV5-1 TGCGCCAGCAGCTTGGTGACTGCGGGCCTCCGGGGTACGCAGTATTTT CASSLVTAGLRGTQYF
few TRBD2 TRBJ2-1 TRBV27 TGTGCCAGCAGTTCATCTGGGACTAGCGGCTACAATGAGCAGTTCTTC CASSSSGTSGYNEQFF
many . TRBJ2-3 TRBV6-5 TGTGCCAGCAGTTACCATGGCACAGATACGCAGTATTTT CASSYHGTDTQYF
many TRBD1 TRBJ2-7 TRBV5-1 TGCGCCAGCAGCGGGGGACAGTCAAGCTCCTACGAGCAGTACTTC CASSGGQSSSYEQYF
. . TRBJ2-5 TRBV12-3/TRBV12-4 TGTGCCAGCAGTTCCCCCGGGAAAGAGACCCAGTACTTC CASSSPGKETQYF
many . TRBJ1-5 TRBV5-1 TGCGCCAGCAGCTTTGGGGTCAATCAGCCCCAGCATTTT CASSFGVNQPQHF
many TRBD2 TRBJ2-7 TRBV12-3/TRBV12-4 TGTGCCAGCAGCCCTAGCGGGAGGGGCGTTTACGAGCAGTACTTC CASSPSGRGVYEQYF
many TRBD2 TRBJ2-7 TRBV2 TGTGCCAGCAGTGGCTTAGCGGGGGGCGCCTACGAGCAGTACTTC CASSGLAGGAYEQYF
few . TRBJ1-2 TRBV28 TGTGCCAGCAGCATCTCCCGTGGGGGTGCGGATGGCTACACCTTC CASSISRGGADGYTF
many TRBD2 TRBJ2-1 TRBV29-1 TGCAGCGTCCGCGGACTAGCGGGAGCGGGGGGTGAGTTCTTC CSVRGLAGAGGEFF
many . TRBJ1-2 TRBV28 TGTGCCAGCAGTCTACTTCCCTATGGCTACACCTTC CASSLLPYGYTF
many . TRBJ2-2 TRBV5-1 TGCGCCAGCAGCTTGGCCCAGGAGCTGTTTTTT CASSLAQELFF
few . TRBJ2-7 TRBV3-1 TGTGCCAGCAGCCAAGCGTATGGTCCCTACGAGCAGTACTTC CASSQAYGPYEQYF
few . TRBJ2-7 TRBV7-3 TGTGCCAGCAGCTTAACCCCCCTCTACGAGCAGTACTTC CASSLTPLYEQYF
many . TRBJ2-2 TRBV10-3 TGTGCCATCAGTGAGTCCGGGCCGAACACCGGGGAGCTGTTTTTT CAISESGPNTGELFF
. . TRBJ2-2 TRBV28 TGTGCCAGCAGCAACGGCGGCACCGCGAACACCGGGGAGCTGTTTTTT CASSNGGTANTGELFF
few . TRBJ2-1 TRBV4-1 TGCGCCAGCAGCCAGGGTGTAAACGTCAATGAGCAGTTCTTC CASSQGVNVNEQFF
few TRBD2 TRBJ2-1 TRBV6-1 TGTGCCAGCAGCCTCACTAGCGGCGGCTCCTACAATGAGCAGTTCTTC CASSLTSGGSYNEQFF
many TRBD2 TRBJ2-3 TRBV5-1 TGCGCCAGCAGCTTACAAGCGGGGGGCTACACAGATACGCAGTATTTT CASSLQAGGYTDTQYF
many . TRBJ2-3 TRBV5-1 TGCGCCAGCAGCTTGGGGGCAGGGGAGGCAGATACGCAGTATTTT CASSLGAGEADTQYF
few . TRBJ2-1 TRBV28 TGTGCCAGCAGTTTAGTTTCGCGGGGTGGTTACAATGAGCAGTTCTTC CASSLVSRGGYNEQFF
. . TRBJ2-7 TRBV4-1 TGCGCCAGCAGCGGGAACTGGGGATCCCTCGAGCAGTACTTC CASSGNWGSLEQYF
many . TRBJ1-1 TRBV5-1 TGCGCCAGCAGCTTACGTGGGGTCTTAAACATGAACACTGAAGCTTTCTTT CASSLRGVLNMNTEAFF
. TRBD1 TRBJ1-2 TRBV7-9 TGTGCCAGCAGCTCTTGGGACAGGGGGCAGGGCTACACCTTC CASSSWDRGQGYTF
. TRBD2 TRBJ2-3 TRBV7-3 TGTGCCAGCAGCTTAATTGGCGGGGGGGGAGATACGCAGTATTTT CASSLIGGGGDTQYF
many . TRBJ2-1 TRBV7-3 TGTGCCAGCAGCTTGTCAGGTCCCTACAATGAGCAGTTCTTC CASSLSGPYNEQFF
many . TRBJ2-7 TRBV20-1 TGCAGTGCTAGAGGACGGAACGAGCAGTACTTC CSARGRNEQYF
many . TRBJ2-7 TRBV6-5 TGTGCCAGCAGTTACGCGGCGGAGGGATACGAGCAGTACTTC CASSYAAEGYEQYF
many . TRBJ1-6 TRBV21-1 TGTGCCAGCAGCAAAACCCAGACAGGGGGGTCACCCCTCCACTTT CASSKTQTGGSPLHF
. . TRBJ1-5 TRBV20-1 TGCAGTGCCAAACTCGGGACTAGCTTGAGCACAGATACGCAGCATTTT CSAKLGTSLSTDTQHF
. TRBD2 TRBJ2-1 TRBV9 TGTGCCAGCAGCGTCGCGGGACCAGCGGGGGTTCTCAGCTCCTACAATGAGCAGTTCTTC CASSVAGPAGVLSSYNEQFF
many TRBD1 TRBJ2-4 TRBV20-1 TGCAGTGCTAGAGATCCCCAGGGGGCGGCCAAAAACATTCAGTACTTC CSARDPQGAAKNIQYF
few TRBD1 TRBJ1-1 TRBV6-1 TGTGCCACGTCGTCGGGACAGACTTTGAACACTGAAGCTTTCTTT CATSSGQTLNTEAFF
many . TRBJ2-4 TRBV9 TGTGCCAGCAGCGATGGGGGATGGGAAGGGAACATTCAGTACTTC CASSDGGWEGNIQYF
few TRBD1 TRBJ1-2 TRBV5-1 TGCGCCAGCAGCTTGACCCCCTTGGACAGGGTTTTAAGGAGCTACACCTTC CASSLTPLDRVLRSYTF
many . TRBJ2-7 TRBV10-3 TGTGCCATCGGCGACGGACTATCCTACGAGCAGTACTTC CAIGDGLSYEQYF
many . TRBJ2-3 TRBV19 TGTGCCAGTAACGATGCGGTACTTGGGACAGATACGCAGTATTTT CASNDAVLGTDTQYF
many . TRBJ2-7 TRBV28 TGTGCCAGCAGTTTCCCGACACCTCCCTACGAGCAGTACTTC CASSFPTPPYEQYF
few . TRBJ2-1 TRBV7-9 TGTGCCAGCAGCTTTAAGGGCAATGAGCAGTTCTTC CASSFKGNEQFF
. . TRBJ2-5 TRBV7-8 TGTGCCAGCAGCTTAGGGGTGCCTCCCGGAGAGACCCAGTACTTC CASSLGVPPGETQYF
many . TRBJ1-5 TRBV10-3 TGTGCCATCAGTGATAACCTTAATCAGCCCCAGCATTTT CAISDNLNQPQHF
. . TRBJ2-3 TRBV14 TGTGCCAGCAGCCAAAGGCGGGCAGCTTATCCCACAGATACGCAGTATTTT CASSQRRAAYPTDTQYF
. . TRBJ2-2 TRBV23-1 TGCGCCAGCAGTCAATCTGGGCAGGGTGCGAACACCGGGGAGCTGTTTTTT CASSQSGQGANTGELFF
many . TRBJ1-2 TRBV6-5 TGTGCCAGCAGTTACGGAGGGGTCCAGGGCTACACCTTC CASSYGGVQGYTF
many . TRBJ1-2 TRBV27 TGTGCCAGCAGTTTCGGCGGGGTGGACAGCTATGGCTACACCTTC CASSFGGVDSYGYTF
few . TRBJ2-3 TRBV10-3 TGTGCCATCAGTGAGTCAGGGGCAGGGCAGTATTTT CAISESGAGQYF
many . TRBJ2-7 TRBV9 TGTGCCAGCAGTGGGACAGTAGGGACTCCAGGAGAGAACGAGCAGTACTTC CASSGTVGTPGENEQYF
many . TRBJ2-7 TRBV7-2 TGTGCCAGCAGCTTAAACGCGGGGTTCTCTCTAAACGAGCAGTACTTC CASSLNAGFSLNEQYF
many TRBD2 TRBJ2-3 TRBV29-1 TGCAGCGTTGGGGGGCGGGGGGCCACAGATACGCAGTATTTT CSVGGRGATDTQYF
few TRBD1 TRBJ2-7 TRBV5-1 TGCGCCAGCAGCTTGGGTGGCGGGACAGGGGTTGACGAGCAGTACTTC CASSLGGGTGVDEQYF
. . TRBJ2-5 TRBV6-1 TGTGCCAGCTTTGCGGGGACCACAGGGTCGTACCAAGAGACCCAGTACTTC CASFAGTTGSYQETQYF
few . TRBJ1-6 TRBV5-4 TGTGCCAGCAGCTTGAAGTTCTCAGGAGTTACGAGCTCCTATAATTCACCCCTCCACTTT CASSLKFSGVTSSYNSPLHF